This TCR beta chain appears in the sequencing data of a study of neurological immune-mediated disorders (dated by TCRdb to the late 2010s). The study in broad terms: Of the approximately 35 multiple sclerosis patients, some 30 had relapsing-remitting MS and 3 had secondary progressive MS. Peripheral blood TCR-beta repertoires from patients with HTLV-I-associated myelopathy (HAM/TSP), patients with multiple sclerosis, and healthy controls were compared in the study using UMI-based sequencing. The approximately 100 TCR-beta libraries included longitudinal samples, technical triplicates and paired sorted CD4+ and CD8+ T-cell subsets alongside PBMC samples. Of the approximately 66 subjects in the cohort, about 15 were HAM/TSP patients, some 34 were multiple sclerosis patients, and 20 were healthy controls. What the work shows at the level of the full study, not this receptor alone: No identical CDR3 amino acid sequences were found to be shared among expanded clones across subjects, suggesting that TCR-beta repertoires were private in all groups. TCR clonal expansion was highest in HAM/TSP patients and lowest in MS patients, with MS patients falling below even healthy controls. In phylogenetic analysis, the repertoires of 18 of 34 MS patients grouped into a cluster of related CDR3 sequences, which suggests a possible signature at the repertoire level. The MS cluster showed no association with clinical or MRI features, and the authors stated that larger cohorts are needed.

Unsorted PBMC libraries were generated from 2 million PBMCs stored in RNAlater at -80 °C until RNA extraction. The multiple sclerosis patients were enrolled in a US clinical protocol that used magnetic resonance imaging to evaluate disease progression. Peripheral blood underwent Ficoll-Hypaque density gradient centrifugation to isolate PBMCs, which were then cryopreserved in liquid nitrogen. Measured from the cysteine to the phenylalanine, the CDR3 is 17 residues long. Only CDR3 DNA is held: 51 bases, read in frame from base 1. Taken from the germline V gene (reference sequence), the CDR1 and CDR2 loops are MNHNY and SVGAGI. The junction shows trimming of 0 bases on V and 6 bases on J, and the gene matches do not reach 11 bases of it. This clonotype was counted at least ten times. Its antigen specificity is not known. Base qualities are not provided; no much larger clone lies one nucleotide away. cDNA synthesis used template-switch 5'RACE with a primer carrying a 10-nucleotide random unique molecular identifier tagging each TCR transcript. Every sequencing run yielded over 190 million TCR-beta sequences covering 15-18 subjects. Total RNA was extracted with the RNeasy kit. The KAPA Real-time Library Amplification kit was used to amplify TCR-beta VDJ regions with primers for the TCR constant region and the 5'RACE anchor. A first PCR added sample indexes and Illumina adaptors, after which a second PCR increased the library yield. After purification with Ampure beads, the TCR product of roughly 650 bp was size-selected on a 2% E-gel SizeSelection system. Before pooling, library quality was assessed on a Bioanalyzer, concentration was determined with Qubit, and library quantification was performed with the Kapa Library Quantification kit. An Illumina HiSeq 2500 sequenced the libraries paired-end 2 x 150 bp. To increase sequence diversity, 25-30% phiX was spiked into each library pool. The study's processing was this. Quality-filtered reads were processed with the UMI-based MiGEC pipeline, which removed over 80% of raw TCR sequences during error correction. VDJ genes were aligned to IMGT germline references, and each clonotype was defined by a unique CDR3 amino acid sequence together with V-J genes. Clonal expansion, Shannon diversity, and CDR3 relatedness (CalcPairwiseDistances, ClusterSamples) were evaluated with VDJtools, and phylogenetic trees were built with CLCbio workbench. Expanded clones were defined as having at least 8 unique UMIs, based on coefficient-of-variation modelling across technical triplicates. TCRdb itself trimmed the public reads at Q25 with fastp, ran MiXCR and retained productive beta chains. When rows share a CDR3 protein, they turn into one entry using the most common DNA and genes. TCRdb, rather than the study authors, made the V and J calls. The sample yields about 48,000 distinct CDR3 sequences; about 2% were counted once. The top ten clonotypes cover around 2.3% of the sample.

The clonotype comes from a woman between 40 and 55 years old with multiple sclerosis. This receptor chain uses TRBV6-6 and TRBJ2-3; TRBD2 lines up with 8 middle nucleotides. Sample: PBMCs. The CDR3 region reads CASSYSIPGGAADTQYF. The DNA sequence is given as TGTGCCAGCAGTTACTCGATCCCCGGGGGGGCCGCGGATACGCAGTATTTT.